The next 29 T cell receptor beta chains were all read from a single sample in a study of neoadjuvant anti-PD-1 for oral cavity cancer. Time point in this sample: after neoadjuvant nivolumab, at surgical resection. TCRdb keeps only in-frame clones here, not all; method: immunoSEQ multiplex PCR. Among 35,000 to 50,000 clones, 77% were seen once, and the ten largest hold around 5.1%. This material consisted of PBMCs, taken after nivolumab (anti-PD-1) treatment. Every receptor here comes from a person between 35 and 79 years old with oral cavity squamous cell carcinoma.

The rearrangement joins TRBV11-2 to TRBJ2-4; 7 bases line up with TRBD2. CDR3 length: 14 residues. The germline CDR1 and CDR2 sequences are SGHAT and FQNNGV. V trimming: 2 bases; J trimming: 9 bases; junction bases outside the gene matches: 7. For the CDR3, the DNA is TGTGCCAGCAGCTTATCTCGGGGGGAGGCCATTCAGTACTTC. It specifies CASSLSRGEAIQYF.

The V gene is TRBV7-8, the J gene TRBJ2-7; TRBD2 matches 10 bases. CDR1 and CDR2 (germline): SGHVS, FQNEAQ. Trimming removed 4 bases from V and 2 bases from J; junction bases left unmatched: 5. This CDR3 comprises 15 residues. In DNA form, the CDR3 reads TGTGCCAGCAGCTCTACTAGCGGGGCAACCTACGAGCAGTACTTC. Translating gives CASSSTSGATYEQYF.

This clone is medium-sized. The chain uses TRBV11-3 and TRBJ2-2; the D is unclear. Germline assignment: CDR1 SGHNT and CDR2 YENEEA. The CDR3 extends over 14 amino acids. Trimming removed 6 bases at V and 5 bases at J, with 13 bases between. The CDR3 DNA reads TGTGCCAGCAGGGCAAGCCCGGAAACCGGGGAGCTGTTTTTT. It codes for CASRASPETGELFF. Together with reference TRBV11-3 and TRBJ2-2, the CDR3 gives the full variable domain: EAGVVQSPRYKIIEKKQPVAFWCNPISGHNTLYWYLQNLGQGPELLIRYENEEAVDDSQLPKDRFSAERLKGVDSTLKIQPAELGDSAVYLCASRASPETGELFFGEGSRLTVL.

The CDR3 sequence: CASSEHGLARRTDTQYF. The CDR3 DNA sequence: TGTGCCAGCAGTGAACACGGACTAGCTAGGAGGACAGATACGCAGTATTTT. The rearrangement joins TRBV6-1 to TRBJ2-3; the match to TRBD2 covers 8 bases. Trimming removed 2 bases from V and 3 bases from J; junction bases left unmatched: 10. The CDR3 is 17 residues long. Per germline, CDR1 MNHNS and CDR2 SASEGT.

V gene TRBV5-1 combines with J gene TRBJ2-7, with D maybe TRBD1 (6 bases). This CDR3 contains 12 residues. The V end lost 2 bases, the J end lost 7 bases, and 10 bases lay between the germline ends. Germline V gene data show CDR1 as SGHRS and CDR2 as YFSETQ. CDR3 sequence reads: CASSFTGSEQYF. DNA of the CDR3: TGCGCCAGCAGCTTCACAGGGTCTGAGCAGTACTTC.

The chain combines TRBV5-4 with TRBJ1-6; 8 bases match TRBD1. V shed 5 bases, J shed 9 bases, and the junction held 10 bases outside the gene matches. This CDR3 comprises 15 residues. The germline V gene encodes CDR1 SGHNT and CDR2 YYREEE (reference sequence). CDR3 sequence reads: CASSPQGAFSSPLHF. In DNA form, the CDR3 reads TGTGCCAGCAGTCCTCAGGGGGCTTTTAGTTCACCCCTCCACTTT.

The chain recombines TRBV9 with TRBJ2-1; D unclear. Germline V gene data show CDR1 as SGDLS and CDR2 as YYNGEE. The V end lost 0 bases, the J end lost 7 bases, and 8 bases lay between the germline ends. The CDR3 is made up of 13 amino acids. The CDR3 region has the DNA TGTGCCAGCAGCGTAGGGGTGCAAAATGAGCAGTTCTTC. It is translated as CASSVGVQNEQFF.

CDR3 loop: CASSEAQGALSTIYF. CDR3 DNA sequence: TGTGCCAGCAGTGAAGCGCAGGGGGCTCTCAGCACCATATATTTT. V and J are TRBV6-1 and TRBJ1-3; 8 bases align to TRBD1. With V trimmed by 0 bases and J by 9 bases, 7 bases remained unmatched. This CDR3 has 15 amino acids. Germline V gene data show CDR1 as MNHNS and CDR2 as SASEGT.

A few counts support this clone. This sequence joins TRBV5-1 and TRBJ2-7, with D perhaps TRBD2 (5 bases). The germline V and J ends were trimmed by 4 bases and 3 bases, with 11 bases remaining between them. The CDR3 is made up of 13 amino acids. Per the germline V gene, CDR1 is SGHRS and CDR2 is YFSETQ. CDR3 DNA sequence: TGCGCCAGCAGCCACGGAGGAGGCTACGAGCAGTACTTC. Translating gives CASSHGGGYEQYF.

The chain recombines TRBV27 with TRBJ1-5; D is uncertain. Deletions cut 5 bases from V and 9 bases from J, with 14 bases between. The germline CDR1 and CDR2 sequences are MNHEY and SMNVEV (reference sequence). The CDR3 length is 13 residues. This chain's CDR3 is CASSLHRELPQHF. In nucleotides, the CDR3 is TGTGCCAGCAGTCTACATAGGGAGCTGCCCCAGCATTTT.

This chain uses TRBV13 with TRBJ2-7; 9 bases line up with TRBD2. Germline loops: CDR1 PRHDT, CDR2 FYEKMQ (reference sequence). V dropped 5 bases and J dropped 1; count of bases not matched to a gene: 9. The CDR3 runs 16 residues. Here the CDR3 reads CASSALTSGSSYEQYF. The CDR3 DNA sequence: TGTGCCAGCAGCGCCTTGACTAGCGGTTCTTCCTACGAGCAGTACTTC.

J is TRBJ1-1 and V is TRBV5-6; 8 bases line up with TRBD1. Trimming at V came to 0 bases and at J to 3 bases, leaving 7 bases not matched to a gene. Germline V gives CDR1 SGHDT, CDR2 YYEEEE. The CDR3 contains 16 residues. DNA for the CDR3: TGTGCCAGCAGCTTGGGGACAGGGAGGGGGGACACTGAAGCTTTCTTT. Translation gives CASSLGTGRGDTEAFF.

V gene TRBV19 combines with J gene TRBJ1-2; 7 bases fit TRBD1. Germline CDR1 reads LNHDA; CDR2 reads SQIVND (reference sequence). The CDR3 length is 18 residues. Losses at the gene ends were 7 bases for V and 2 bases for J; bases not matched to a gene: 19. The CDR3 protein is CASTSSWWQGEGNYGYTF. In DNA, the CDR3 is TGTGCCAGTACTTCATCGTGGTGGCAGGGGGAGGGCAACTATGGCTACACCTTC.

The CDR3 nucleotides read TGTGCCTTCCGGATGGACGGAAGCACAGATACGCAGTATTTT. The encoded protein is CAFRMDGSTDTQYF. The chain recombines TRBV6-1 with TRBJ2-3; no firm D call. The CDR3 sequence is 14 residues long. CDR1 is MNHNS, CDR2 SASEGT, per germline. Trimming took 11 bases from V and 0 from J, leaving 15 bases between them.

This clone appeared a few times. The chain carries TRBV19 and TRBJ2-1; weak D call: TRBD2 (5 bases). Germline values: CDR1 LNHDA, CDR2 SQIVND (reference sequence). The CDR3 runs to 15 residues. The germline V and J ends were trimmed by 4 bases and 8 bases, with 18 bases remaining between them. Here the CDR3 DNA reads TGTGCCAGTAGTACACAGCGGCTCGCCATTTATGAGCAGTTCTTC. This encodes CASSTQRLAIYEQFF.

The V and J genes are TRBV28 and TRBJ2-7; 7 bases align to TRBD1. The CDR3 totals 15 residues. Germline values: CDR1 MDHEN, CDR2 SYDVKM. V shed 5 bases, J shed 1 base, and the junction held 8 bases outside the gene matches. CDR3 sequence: CASSPPGTASYEQYF. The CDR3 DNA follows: TGTGCCAGCAGTCCTCCCGGGACAGCTTCCTACGAGCAGTACTTC.

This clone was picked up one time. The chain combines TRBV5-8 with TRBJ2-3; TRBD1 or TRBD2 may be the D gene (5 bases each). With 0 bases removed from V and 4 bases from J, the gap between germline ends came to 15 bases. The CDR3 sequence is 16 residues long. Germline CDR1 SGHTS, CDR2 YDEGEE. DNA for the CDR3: TGTGCCAGCAGCTTGGAGCAAAGGGTGGGGGCAGATACGCAGTATTTT. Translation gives CASSLEQRVGADTQYF.

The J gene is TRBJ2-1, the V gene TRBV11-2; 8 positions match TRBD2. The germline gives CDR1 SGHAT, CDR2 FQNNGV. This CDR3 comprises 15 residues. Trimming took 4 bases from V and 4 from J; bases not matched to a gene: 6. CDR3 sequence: CASSSRTSRYNEQFF. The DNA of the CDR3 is TGTGCCAGCAGCTCGCGGACTAGCCGGTACAATGAGCAGTTCTTC.

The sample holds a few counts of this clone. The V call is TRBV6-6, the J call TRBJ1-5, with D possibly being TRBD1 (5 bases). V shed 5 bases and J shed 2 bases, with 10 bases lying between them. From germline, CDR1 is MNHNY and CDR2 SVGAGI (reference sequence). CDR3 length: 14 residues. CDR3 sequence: CASSQGFGNQPQHF. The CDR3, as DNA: TGTGCCAGCAGTCAGGGTTTTGGCAATCAGCCCCAGCATTTT.

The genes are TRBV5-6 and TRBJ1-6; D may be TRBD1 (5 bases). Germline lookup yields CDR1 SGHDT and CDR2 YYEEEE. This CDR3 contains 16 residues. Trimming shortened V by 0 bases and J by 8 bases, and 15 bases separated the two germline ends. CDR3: CASSLGPGQTHSPLHF. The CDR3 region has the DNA TGTGCCAGCAGCTTGGGGCCAGGGCAGACCCATTCACCCCTCCACTTT.

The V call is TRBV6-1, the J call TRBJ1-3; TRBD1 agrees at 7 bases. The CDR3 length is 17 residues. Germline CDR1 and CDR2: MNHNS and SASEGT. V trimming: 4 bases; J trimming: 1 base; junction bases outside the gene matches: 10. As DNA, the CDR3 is TGTGCCAGCAGTGGATACAGGGGAATGGTGTCTGGAAACACCATATATTTT. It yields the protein CASSGYRGMVSGNTIYF.

The CDR3 region has the DNA TGCGCCAGCAGTGGTATAGCGGGAGGAGTTGATACGCAGTATTTT. The encoded protein is CASSGIAGGVDTQYF. The chain has TRBV10-1 and TRBJ2-3; 10 bases are shared with TRBD2. Germline V gene sequence: CDR1 WNHNN, CDR2 SYGVQD (reference sequence). The CDR3 consists of 15 residues. With 4 bases clipped from V and 6 bases from J, the junction kept 7 bases outside the gene matches.

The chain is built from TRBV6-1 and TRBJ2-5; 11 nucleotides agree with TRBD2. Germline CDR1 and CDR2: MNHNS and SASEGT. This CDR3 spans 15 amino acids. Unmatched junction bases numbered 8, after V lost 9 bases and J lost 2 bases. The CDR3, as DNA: TGTGCCAGTACCCTAGCGGGAGGACCACAAGAGACCCAGTACTTC. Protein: CASTLAGGPQETQYF.

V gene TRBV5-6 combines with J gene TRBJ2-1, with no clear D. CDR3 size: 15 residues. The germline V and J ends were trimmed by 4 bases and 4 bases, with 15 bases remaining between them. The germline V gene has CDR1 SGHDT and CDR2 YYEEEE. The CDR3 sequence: CASSPRKEHYNEQFF. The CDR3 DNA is TGTGCCAGCAGCCCGCGAAAGGAACATTACAATGAGCAGTTCTTC.

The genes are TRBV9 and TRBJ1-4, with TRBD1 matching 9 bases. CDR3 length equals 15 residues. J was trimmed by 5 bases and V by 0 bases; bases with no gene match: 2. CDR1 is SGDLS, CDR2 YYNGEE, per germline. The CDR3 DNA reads TGTGCCAGCAGCGTAGGAGGGACAGGGAATGAAAAACTGTTTTTT. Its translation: CASSVGGTGNEKLFF.

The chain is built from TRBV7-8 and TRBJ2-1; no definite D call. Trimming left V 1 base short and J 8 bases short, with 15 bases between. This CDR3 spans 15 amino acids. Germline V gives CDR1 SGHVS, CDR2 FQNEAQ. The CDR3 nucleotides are TGTGCCAGCAGCTTAGAACAGTGGCGGCCCGATGAGCAGTTCTTC. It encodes CASSLEQWRPDEQFF.

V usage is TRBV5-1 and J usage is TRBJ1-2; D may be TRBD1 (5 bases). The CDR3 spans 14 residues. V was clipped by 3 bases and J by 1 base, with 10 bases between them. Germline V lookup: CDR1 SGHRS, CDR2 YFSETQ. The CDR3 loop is CASSSGTDNYGYTF. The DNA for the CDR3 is TGCGCCAGCAGCTCCGGGACGGATAACTATGGCTACACCTTC.

CDR3 DNA sequence: TGTGCCAGCACTGCCGGACAGGGGACCACCATATATTTT. The encoded protein is CASTAGQGTTIYF. The chain carries TRBV2 and TRBJ1-3, with 9 positions matching TRBD1. The CDR3 extends over 13 amino acids. V lost 7 bases, J lost 9 bases, and 7 bases stayed unmatched. CDR1 is SNHLY and CDR2 is FYNNEI in the germline V gene. The whole variable domain, filled in from reference TRBV2 and TRBJ1-3, reads EPEVTQTPSHQVTQMGQEVILRCVPISNHLYFYWYRQILGQKVEFLVSFYNNEISEKSEIFDDQFSVERPDGSNFTLKIRSTKLEDSAMYFCASTAGQGTTIYFGEGSWLTVV.

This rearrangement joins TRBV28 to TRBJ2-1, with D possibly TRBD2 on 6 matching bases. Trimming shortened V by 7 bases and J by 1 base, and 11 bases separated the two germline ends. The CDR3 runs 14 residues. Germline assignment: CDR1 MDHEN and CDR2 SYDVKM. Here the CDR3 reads CASTSRGSYNEQFF. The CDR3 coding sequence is TGTGCCAGCACTTCCCGGGGGTCCTACAATGAGCAGTTCTTC.